This T cell receptor beta chain is from a study of blood T cell repertoires in COVID-19. As for the study in general: The study drew acute and convalescent COVID-19 samples from the United States, Italy and Spain. In each case, the material was cDNA or gDNA derived from T cells, B-cell-depleted T cells, or PBMCs.

Study processing details: Amplification with reference gene primers provided the estimates of nucleated cell counts. Measured with immunoSEQ multiplex PCR; TCRdb has only the in-frame clones, and not every one. D and trimming were read from the DNA, whereas the V and J calls and clone size are those reported in that table. Seen here are over 80,000 clones, about four fifths observed once, and the top ten hold less than 20%. The germline V gene has CDR1 SQVTM and CDR2 ANQGSEA. Trimming cost V 5 bases and J 2 bases; bases outside gene matches: 11. The CDR3 consists of 17 residues. This TCR came from a woman of 80 years or more with active or convalescent COVID-19. This chain joins TRBV29-1 and TRBJ2-3, with 12 bases matching TRBD2. The specimen was peripheral blood. Written as DNA, the CDR3 is TGCAGCGTTCGTAAAGCCCTAGCGGGAGGGCTCACAGATACGCAGTATTTT. Translation gives CSVRKALAGGLTDTQYF.